Given below is one T cell receptor (beta chain) in context. Its target antigen remains unknown. Base qualities were left out, and no much larger clone turns up one base away. Within the sample, other DNA sequences also encode this same CDR3. The data stem from a study of blood T cell repertoires in COVID-19 (dated by TCRdb to 2020 to 2022). Regarding the complete study: Samples covering the acute and convalescent phases of COVID-19 were provided by collaborators in the United States, Italy and Spain. The prospective study material was composed of cDNA or gDNA derived from T cells, B-cell-depleted T cells, or PBMCs. Subjects who had been exposed to COVID-19, were actively infected with it, or had recovered from it provided the deeply sampled blood TCRbeta repertoires that made up the dataset. A freely available public database, intended as a resource for researchers studying the immune response to SARS-CoV-2, is where the repertoires were released. The samples were drawn from the first 160 participants of the ongoing ImmuneRACE study and from roughly 1,300 subjects provided by 6 global collaborators. A de-identified subject ID, COVID-19 status, age in years and sex were almost always included in the sample metadata. Where available, HLA class I and class II types were taken from metadata supplied by the sample provider and were not determined by assay-based typing.

The immunoSEQ Assay, a bias-controlled multiplex PCR, was used to amplify TCRbeta CDR3 regions from genomic DNA. In the source study's methods: The number of nucleated cells in each sample was estimated from the amplification of reference gene primers within the assay. Sequence reads were collapsed and filtered to measure the absolute abundance of every unique TCRbeta CDR3 rearrangement. For each sample, productive Simpson clonality was calculated by taking the square root of Simpson's diversity index across productive rearrangements. Here the immuneACCESS table is served through TCRdb, limited to in-frame sequences with V and J called. Missing clones are a known gap in these copies; in checked studies unresolved V genes cover under half, and the rest lacks a known reason. V, J and clone size reflect that table, while D and trimming were determined from the DNA. The sample table records 200,000 to 250,000 clones; under 90% of these occur just once. Together, the top ten hold about 3.6% of the sample.

Participants in the prospective study were aged about 18 to 100 years, lived in 24 United States geographic areas, and enrolled through a virtual design. Cohort assignment in the prospective study relied on participant-reported clinical history from a screening survey and a study questionnaire. Exposed participants had been in contact with someone with a PCR-confirmed or clinician-diagnosed COVID-19 case within 2 weeks of study entry. Each participant in the prospective study had whole blood, serum and a nasopharyngeal or oropharyngeal swab collected by mobile phlebotomists. Additional blood draws and questionnaires over an approximately two-month period could optionally be provided by prospective study participants. Blood samples from the prospective study were shipped frozen or at room temperature prior to DNA extraction. The research as a whole found: The amount of clinical and demographic metadata varied by source and participant and was provided uncurated.

The CDR3 spans 12 residues, from the cysteine through the phenylalanine. Just CDR3 DNA is preserved here, 36 bases in frame from base 1. Sequences MDHEN (CDR1) and SYDVKM (CDR2) are obtained from the germline V gene. V is cut by 2 bases and J by 4 bases, and the space between the germline ends is 5 bases. The sequence joins TRBV28 to TRBJ1-2; D gene: possibly TRBD1, on 5 matching bases. The origin of this receptor is a woman in her forties who had been exposed to COVID-19. Source material: PBMCs or T cells enriched from blood (not recorded which). The DNA reads TGTGCCAGCAGTTTAAGGGGCTATGGCTACACCTTC. Its amino acids are CASSLRGYGYTF.